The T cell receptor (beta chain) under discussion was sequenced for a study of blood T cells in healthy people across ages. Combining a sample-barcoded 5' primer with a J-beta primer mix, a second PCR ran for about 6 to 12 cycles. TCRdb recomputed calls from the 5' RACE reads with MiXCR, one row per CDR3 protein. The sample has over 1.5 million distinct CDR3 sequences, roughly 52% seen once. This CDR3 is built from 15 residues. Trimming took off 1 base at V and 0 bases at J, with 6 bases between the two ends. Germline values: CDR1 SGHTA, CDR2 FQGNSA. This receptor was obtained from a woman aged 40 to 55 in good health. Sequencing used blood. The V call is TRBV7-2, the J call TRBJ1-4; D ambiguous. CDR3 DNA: TGTGCCAGCAGCTTAGTAAGATCAACTAATGAAAAACTGTTTTTT. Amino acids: CASSLVRSTNEKLFF.